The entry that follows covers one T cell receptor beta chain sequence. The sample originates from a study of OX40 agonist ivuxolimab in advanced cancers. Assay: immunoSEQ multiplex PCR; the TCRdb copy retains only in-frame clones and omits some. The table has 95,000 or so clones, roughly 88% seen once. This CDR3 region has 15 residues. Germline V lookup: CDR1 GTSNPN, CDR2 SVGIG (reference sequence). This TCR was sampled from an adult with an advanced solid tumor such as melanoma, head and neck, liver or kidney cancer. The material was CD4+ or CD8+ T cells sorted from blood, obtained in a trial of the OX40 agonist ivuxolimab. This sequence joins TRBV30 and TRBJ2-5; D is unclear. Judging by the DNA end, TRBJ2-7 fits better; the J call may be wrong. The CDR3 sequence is CAWSALVDLTGEQYF. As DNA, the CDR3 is TGTGCCTGGAGCGCCCTCGTGGACCTAACCGGCGAGCAGTACTTC.